This T cell receptor (beta chain) was identified during a study of PD-1 blockade in classical Hodgkin lymphoma. Germline assignment: CDR1 LNHDA and CDR2 SQIVND (reference sequence). The CDR3 sequence is 13 residues long. Trimming removed 3 bases from V and 4 bases from J, with 9 bases in between. Libraries were prepared by immunoSEQ multiplex PCR; TCRdb keeps only in-frame clonotypes and omits some of them. The sample has 90,000 to 140,000 clones, 89% seen once. Regarding time point: cycle 4 day 1 (C4D1), after 6 weeks of nivolumab. Every patient relapsed after autologous stem cell transplantation, and brentuximab vedotin exposure varied.

Sequencing was performed on peripheral blood mononuclear cells (PBMCs), taken before the fourth cycle of nivolumab. This TCR was sampled from a human donor with classical Hodgkin lymphoma. This chain joins TRBV19 and TRBJ1-1; D is ambiguous. The CDR3 here is CASSIASATEAFF. The CDR3, as DNA: TGTGCCAGTAGTATTGCCTCGGCCACTGAAGCTTTCTTT.